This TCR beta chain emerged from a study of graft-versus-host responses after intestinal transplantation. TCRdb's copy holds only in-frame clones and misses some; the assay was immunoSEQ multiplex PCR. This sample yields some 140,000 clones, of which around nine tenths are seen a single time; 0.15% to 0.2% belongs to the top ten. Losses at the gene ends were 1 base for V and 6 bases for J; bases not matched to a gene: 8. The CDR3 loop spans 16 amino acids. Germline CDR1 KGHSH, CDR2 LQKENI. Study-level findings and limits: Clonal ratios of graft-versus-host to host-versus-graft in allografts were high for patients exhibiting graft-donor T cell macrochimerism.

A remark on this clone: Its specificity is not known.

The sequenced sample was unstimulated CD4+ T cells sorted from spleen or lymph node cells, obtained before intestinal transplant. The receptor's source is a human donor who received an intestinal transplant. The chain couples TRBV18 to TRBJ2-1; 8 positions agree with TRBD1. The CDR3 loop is CASSPRAGGASNEQFF. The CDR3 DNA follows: TGTGCCAGCTCACCACGGGCAGGGGGCGCTTCCAATGAGCAGTTCTTC.